This TCR beta chain is from a study of cytomegalovirus exposure and HLA in healthy donors. Across the study: Unique TCR beta sequences numbering fewer than 130 million came from around 180 million T cells in an earlier analysis. In an early release, HLA-typed donors contributed 80 million to 95 million unique TCR sequences.

Study-wide results and limits: Within an earlier analysis, most TCR beta V segments proved productive either about 87% or about 30% of the time.

A few counts support this clone. The antigen remains undetermined. PCR involved 60 Vbeta and 13 Jbeta primers. The assay was immunoSEQ multiplex PCR, and TCRdb's table has in-frame clones only and misses some. The data hold 130,000 or so clones, with roughly three quarters observed a single time. Germline values: CDR1 SGHRS, CDR2 YFSETQ. The CDR3 has 20 residues. The ends lost 4 bases at V and 0 bases at J; junction bases unmatched: 19. V and J are TRBV5-1 and TRBJ1-1; 9 positions agree with TRBD1. The sample was PBMCs. The receptor comes from a man younger than 40 in good health and CMV-seronegative. Here the CDR3 DNA reads TGCGCCAGCAGCCCATTACAGCGGACAGGGGTCCAACCTATGAACACTGAAGCTTTCTTT. This sequence encodes CASSPLQRTGVQPMNTEAFF.